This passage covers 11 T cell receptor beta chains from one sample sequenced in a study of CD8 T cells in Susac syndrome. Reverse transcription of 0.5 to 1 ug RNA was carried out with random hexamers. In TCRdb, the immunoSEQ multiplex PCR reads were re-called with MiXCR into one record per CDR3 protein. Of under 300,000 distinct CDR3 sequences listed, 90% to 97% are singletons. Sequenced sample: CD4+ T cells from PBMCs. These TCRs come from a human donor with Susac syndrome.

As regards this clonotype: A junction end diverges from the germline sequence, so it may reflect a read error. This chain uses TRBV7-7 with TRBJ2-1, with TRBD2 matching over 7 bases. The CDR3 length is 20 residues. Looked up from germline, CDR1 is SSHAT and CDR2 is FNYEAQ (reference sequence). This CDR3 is CASSPKQMVSGFFSYNEQFF. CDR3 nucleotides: TGTGCTAGCAGCCCCAAACAAATGGTTAGCGGGTTCTTTTCCTACAATGAGCAGTTCTTC.

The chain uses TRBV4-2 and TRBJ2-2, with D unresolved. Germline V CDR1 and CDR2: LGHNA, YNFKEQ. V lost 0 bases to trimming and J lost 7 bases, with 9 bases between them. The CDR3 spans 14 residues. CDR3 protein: CASSQDITDGELFF. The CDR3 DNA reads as TGTGCCAGCAGCCAAGATATTACGGACGGGGAGCTGTTTTTT.

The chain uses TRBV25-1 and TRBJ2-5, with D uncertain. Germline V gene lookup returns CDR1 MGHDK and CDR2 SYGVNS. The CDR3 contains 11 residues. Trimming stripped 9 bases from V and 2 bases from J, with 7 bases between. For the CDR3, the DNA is TGTGCCAGTGTGGGTCAAGAGACCCAGTACTTC. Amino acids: CASVGQETQYF.

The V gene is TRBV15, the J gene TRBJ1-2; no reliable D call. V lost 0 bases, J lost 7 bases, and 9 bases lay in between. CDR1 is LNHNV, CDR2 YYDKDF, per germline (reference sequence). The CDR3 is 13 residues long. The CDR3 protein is CATSRDKGFGYTF. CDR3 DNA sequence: TGTGCCACCAGCAGAGATAAGGGCTTTGGCTACACCTTC.

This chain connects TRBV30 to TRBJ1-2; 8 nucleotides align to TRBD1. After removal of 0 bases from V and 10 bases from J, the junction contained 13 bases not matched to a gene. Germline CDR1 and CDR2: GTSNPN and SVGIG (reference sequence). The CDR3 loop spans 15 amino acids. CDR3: CAWSVIIAGGSVYTF. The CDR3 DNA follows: TGTGCCTGGAGTGTTATTATCGCAGGGGGCTCTGTCTACACCTTC.

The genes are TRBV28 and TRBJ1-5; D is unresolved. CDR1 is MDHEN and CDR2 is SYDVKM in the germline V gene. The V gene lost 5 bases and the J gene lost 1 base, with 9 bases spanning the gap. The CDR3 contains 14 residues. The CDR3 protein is CASSRGGSNQPQHF. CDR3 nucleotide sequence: TGTGCCAGCAGTCGGGGTGGGAGCAATCAGCCCCAGCATTTT.

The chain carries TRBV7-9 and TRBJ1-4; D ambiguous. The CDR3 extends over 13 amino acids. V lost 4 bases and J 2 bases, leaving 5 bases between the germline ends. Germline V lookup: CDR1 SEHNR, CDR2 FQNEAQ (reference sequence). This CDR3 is CASSSRTNEKLFF. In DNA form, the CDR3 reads TGTGCCAGCAGCTCGAGGACTAATGAAAAACTGTTTTTT.

The CDR3 sequence is CSAGNQGGEKLFF. CDR3 DNA sequence: TGCAGTGCCGGGAACCAGGGGGGAGAAAAACTGTTTTTT. The J gene is TRBJ1-4, the V gene TRBV20-1; 7 bases line up with TRBD1. V lost 6 bases to trimming and J lost 8 bases; unmatched junction nucleotides: 9. The V gene's germline CDR1 is DFQATT and CDR2 SNEGSKA (reference sequence). The CDR3 covers 13 residues.

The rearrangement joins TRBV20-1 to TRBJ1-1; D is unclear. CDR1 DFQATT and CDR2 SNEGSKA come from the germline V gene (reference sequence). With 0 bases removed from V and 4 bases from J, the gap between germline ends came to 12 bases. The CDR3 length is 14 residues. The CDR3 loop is CSAREDGGVTEAFF. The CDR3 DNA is TGCAGTGCTAGAGAAGACGGCGGGGTCACTGAAGCTTTCTTT.

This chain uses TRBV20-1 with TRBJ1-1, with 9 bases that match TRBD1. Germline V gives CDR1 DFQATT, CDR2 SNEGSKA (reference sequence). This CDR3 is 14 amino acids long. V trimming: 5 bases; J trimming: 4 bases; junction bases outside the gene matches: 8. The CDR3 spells CSAQLRDRATEAFF. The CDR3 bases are TGCAGTGCTCAGCTGAGGGACAGGGCCACTGAAGCTTTCTTT.

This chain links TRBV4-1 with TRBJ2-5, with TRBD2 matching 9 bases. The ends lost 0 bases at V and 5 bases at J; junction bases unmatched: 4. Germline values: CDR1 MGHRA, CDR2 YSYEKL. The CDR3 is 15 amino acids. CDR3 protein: CASSQESAGGETQYF. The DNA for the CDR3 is TGCGCCAGCAGCCAAGAGTCAGCGGGAGGTGAGACCCAGTACTTC.